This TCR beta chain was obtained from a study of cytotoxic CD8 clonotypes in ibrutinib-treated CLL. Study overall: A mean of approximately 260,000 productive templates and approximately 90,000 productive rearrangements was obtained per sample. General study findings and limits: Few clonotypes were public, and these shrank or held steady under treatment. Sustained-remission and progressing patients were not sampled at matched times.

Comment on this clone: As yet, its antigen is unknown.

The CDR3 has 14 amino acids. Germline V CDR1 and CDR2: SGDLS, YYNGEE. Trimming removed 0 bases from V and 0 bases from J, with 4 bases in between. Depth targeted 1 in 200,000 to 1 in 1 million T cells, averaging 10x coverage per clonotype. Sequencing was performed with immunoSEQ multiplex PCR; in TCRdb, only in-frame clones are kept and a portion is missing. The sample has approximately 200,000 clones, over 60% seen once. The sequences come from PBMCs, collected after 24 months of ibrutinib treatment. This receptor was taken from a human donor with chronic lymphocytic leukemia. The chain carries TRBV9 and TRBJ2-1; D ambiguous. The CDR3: CASSVAVSYNEQFF. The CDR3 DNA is TGTGCCAGCAGCGTAGCGGTCTCCTACAATGAGCAGTTCTTC.